The clone carrying this T cell receptor beta chain was observed many times. Antigen unknown. The CDR3 extends over 13 amino acids. Germline CDR1 DFQATT, CDR2 SNEGSKA (reference sequence). V was shortened by 6 bases and J by 1 base, with 11 bases between the two germline ends. The data were obtained in a study of T cells after yellow fever vaccination. TCRdb reprocessed the 5' RACE reads with MiXCR, giving one entry per CDR3 protein. The repertoire has fewer than 150,000 distinct CDR3 sequences, 7.7% of them found once; the top ten carry roughly 0.73%. Study outcomes and limitations: The CD4 and CD8 compartments had a small share of their clonotypes in common. Subsequent booster samples again held most clones from primary vaccination (96% CD4, approximately 86% CD8).

V gene TRBV20-1 combines with J gene TRBJ2-3; D is possibly TRBD2 (5 bases). Specimen: CD4+ T cells sorted from PBMCs, collected 5 days after the yellow fever booster vaccination. The origin of this receptor is a man under 40 who received the YFV17D yellow fever vaccine. CDR3 loop: CSAERSRTDTQYF. In nucleotides, the CDR3 is TGCAGTGCCGAGCGGTCACGCACAGATACGCAGTATTTT.